The next 20 T cell receptor beta chains were all read from a single sample in a study of cytomegalovirus exposure and HLA in healthy donors. PCR employed 60 Vbeta and 13 Jbeta primers. Sequencing used immunoSEQ multiplex PCR; TCRdb keeps in-frame clones, though not all of them. Of roughly 120,000 clones in the sample, over 60% are singletons; the top ten hold about 4.9%. Sequencing was performed on PBMCs. Every receptor here comes from a man younger than 45 in good health and CMV-seropositive.

This rearrangement joins TRBV5-6 to TRBJ2-5; TRBD2 might be the D (5 bases). Germline V gene lookup returns CDR1 SGHDT and CDR2 YYEEEE. Trimming took 4 bases from V and 5 from J, leaving 18 bases between them. This CDR3 is built from 15 residues. The CDR3 DNA is TGTGCCAGCAGCGTTGACCCGGCGGGTTTGGAGACCCAGTACTTC. It is translated as CASSVDPAGLETQYF.

This chain joins TRBV29-1 and TRBJ2-7; 11 bases are a match to TRBD2. Germline CDR1 SQVTM, CDR2 ANQGSEA. J gave up 6 bases and V 5 bases, and 6 bases lay outside the gene matches. There are 13 residues in the CDR3. The CDR3 here is CSVKTSGELEQYF. In DNA, the CDR3 is TGCAGCGTTAAGACTAGCGGGGAACTCGAGCAGTACTTC.

This clone was observed a few times. V is TRBV27 and J is TRBJ2-2; D is undetermined. Trimming stripped 0 bases from V and 4 bases from J, with 12 bases between. Germline CDR1 reads MNHEY; CDR2 reads SMNVEV (reference sequence). The CDR3 totals 16 residues. The CDR3 coding sequence is TGTGCCAGCAGTTTATCCACAGTGTTGGGCACCGGGGAGCTGTTTTTT. The encoded protein is CASSLSTVLGTGELFF.

V usage is TRBV10-1 and J usage is TRBJ2-3, with TRBD2 matching over 11 bases. CDR1 is WNHNN, CDR2 SYGVQD, per germline (reference sequence). There are 16 residues in the CDR3. V was clipped by 3 bases and J by 6 bases; unmatched bases: 8. CDR3 sequence reads: CASSDKTSGAGDTQYF. The CDR3 DNA reads as TGCGCCAGCAGTGACAAGACTAGCGGGGCTGGGGATACGCAGTATTTT.

The rearrangement joins TRBV6-5 to TRBJ2-5, with TRBD2 identical over 9 bases. The CDR3 spans 14 residues. J gave up 5 bases and V 5 bases, and 6 bases lay outside the gene matches. Germline V CDR1 and CDR2: MNHEY, SVGAGI. DNA for the CDR3: TGTGCCAGCAGTCCAAGCGGGGGGAGGGAGACCCAGTACTTC. It specifies CASSPSGGRETQYF.

In this sample, this clone turned up a few times. The chain is built from TRBV7-2 and TRBJ1-6; no reliable D call. The CDR3 totals 14 residues. CDR1 and CDR2 (germline): SGHTA, FQGNSA. Trimming pared 1 base from V and 4 bases from J, leaving 5 bases between. CDR3 nucleotides: TGTGCCAGCAGCTTAGACGGGTATAATTCACCCCTCCACTTT. It is translated as CASSLDGYNSPLHF.

The gene calls are TRBV9 and TRBJ2-2; 13 bases agree with TRBD2. From germline, CDR1 is SGDLS and CDR2 YYNGEE. The CDR3 spans 17 residues. Trimming removed 4 bases from V and 4 bases from J; junction bases left unmatched: 7. The CDR3 DNA reads as TGTGCCAGCAGCCCCATGACTAGCGGGGGGTCCACCGGGGAGCTGTTTTTT. Amino acids: CASSPMTSGGSTGELFF. Full variable domain (rest looked up from reference TRBV9 and TRBJ2-2): DSGVTQTPKHLITATGQRVTLRCSPRSGDLSVYWYQQSLDQGLQFLIQYYNGEERAKGNILERFSAQQFPDLHSELNLSSLELGDSALYFCASSPMTSGGSTGELFFGEGSRLTVL.

This chain uses TRBV2 with TRBJ2-1, with TRBD2 as a possible D gene (5 bases). There are 15 residues in the CDR3. Germline CDR1 SNHLY, CDR2 FYNNEI. Trimming shortened V by 7 bases and J by 9 bases, and 22 bases separated the two germline ends. CDR3 amino acids: CASKAESVPFLEQFF. The CDR3 DNA reads TGTGCCAGCAAAGCGGAGTCGGTACCTTTCCTTGAGCAGTTCTTC.

This clone has more than one count but fewer than ten. This rearrangement joins TRBV5-1 to TRBJ1-6; 10 nucleotides agree with TRBD1. V lost 0 bases and J lost 9; bases outside the gene matches: 3. The CDR3 contains 15 residues. Germline lookup yields CDR1 SGHRS and CDR2 YFSETQ. The CDR3 DNA follows: TGCGCCAGCAGCTTGGGACAGGGGGCGGTTTCACCCCTCCACTTT. It encodes CASSLGQGAVSPLHF.

The chain combines TRBV7-2 with TRBJ2-5; the D gene is possibly TRBD1 (6 bases). V lost 1 base and J 5 bases, leaving 11 bases between the germline ends. The germline CDR1 and CDR2 sequences are SGHTA and FQGNSA. CDR3 length: 14 residues. The CDR3 DNA reads as TGTGCCAGCAGCTTAGGTGGGGGCCGGGAGACCCAGTACTTC. The encoded protein is CASSLGGGRETQYF.

This clone was counted between two and nine times. V and J are TRBV7-9 and TRBJ1-3; 8 nucleotides match TRBD1. J was trimmed by 6 bases and V by 5 bases; bases with no gene match: 3. The CDR3 loop spans 13 amino acids. From germline, CDR1 is SEHNR and CDR2 FQNEAQ (reference sequence). CDR3 in DNA: TGTGCCAGCAGCCCGGGACAGGAAAACACCATATATTTT. Translating it yields CASSPGQENTIYF.

This clone was picked up one time. This chain joins TRBV4-2 and TRBJ2-7; 9 nucleotides align to TRBD2. CDR1 and CDR2 from the germline V gene are LGHNA and YNFKEQ. The CDR3 consists of 16 residues. Trimming at V came to 4 bases and at J to 2 bases, leaving 9 bases not matched to a gene. The DNA for the CDR3 is TGTGCCAGCAGCCGCCCTGCGGCTAGCGGGGCCTACGAGCAGTACTTC. Its protein product is CASSRPAASGAYEQYF.

This sequence joins TRBV28 and TRBJ1-3; D is unclear. This CDR3 is 12 amino acids long. In germline, CDR1 is MDHEN, CDR2 SYDVKM. V was pared by 1 base and J by 11 bases, with 9 bases between. The CDR3: CASSLSGAAIYF. CDR3 coding DNA: TGTGCCAGCAGTTTATCGGGTGCCGCCATATATTTT.

This chain uses TRBV7-9 with TRBJ2-3; tentative D call: TRBD2 (7 bases). The CDR3 runs to 13 residues. Deletions cut 8 bases from V and 2 bases from J, with 11 bases between. CDR1 is SEHNR and CDR2 is FQNEAQ in the germline V gene (reference sequence). CDR3 sequence reads: CASRGGDTDTQYF. The DNA of the CDR3 is TGTGCCAGCCGAGGGGGGGACACAGATACGCAGTATTTT. Using reference TRBV7-9 and TRBJ2-3 for the parts outside the CDR3, the full variable domain is DTGVSQNPRHKITKRGQNVTFRCDPISEHNRLYWYRQTLGQGPEFLTYFQNEAQLEKSRLLSDRFSAERPKGSFSTLEIQRTEQGDSAMYLCASRGGDTDTQYFGPGTRLTVL.

The J gene is TRBJ1-5, the V gene TRBV9; D is perhaps TRBD1 (5 bases). This CDR3 comprises 14 residues. Trimming shortened V by 0 bases and J by 7 bases, and 11 bases separated the two germline ends. The germline gives CDR1 SGDLS, CDR2 YYNGEE. The CDR3 is CASSVEGVQQPQHF. In DNA, the CDR3 is TGTGCCAGCAGCGTAGAAGGGGTACAGCAGCCCCAGCATTTT.

Only one count was recorded for this clone. CDR3 amino acids: CASSFQGLNYGYTF. The CDR3 coding sequence is TGTGCCAGCAGTTTTCAGGGCCTGAACTATGGCTACACCTTC. The gene calls are TRBV27 and TRBJ1-2, with D maybe TRBD1 (5 bases). CDR3 size: 14 residues. Looked up from germline, CDR1 is MNHEY and CDR2 is SMNVEV (reference sequence). The V gene lost 3 bases and the J gene lost 2 bases, with 10 bases spanning the gap.

V gene TRBV9 combines with J gene TRBJ1-3; no firm D call. This CDR3 is 19 amino acids long. Trimming left V 4 bases short and J 1 base short, with 24 bases between. In germline, CDR1 is SGDLS, CDR2 YYNGEE. The CDR3 DNA reads TGTGCCAGCAGCTCTCCGGGCACGGGGAGTGACTTGTCTGGAAACACCATATATTTT. It is translated as CASSSPGTGSDLSGNTIYF.

V is TRBV28 and J is TRBJ1-4, with D perhaps matching TRBD1 (5 bases). The V gene lost 3 bases and the J gene lost 8 bases, with 10 bases spanning the gap. This CDR3 is built from 13 residues. The germline gives CDR1 MDHEN, CDR2 SYDVKM. The CDR3 reads CASSFGQSEKLFF. The CDR3 bases are TGTGCCAGCAGTTTCGGACAATCGGAAAAACTGTTTTTT.

V usage is TRBV28 and J usage is TRBJ1-5; weak D call: TRBD1 (5 bases). V gave up 2 bases and J gave up 6 bases, with 11 bases separating them. The CDR3 is 14 residues long. The germline CDR1 and CDR2 sequences are MDHEN and SYDVKM. The CDR3 loop is CASSLAGLVQPQHF. CDR3 sequence (DNA): TGTGCCAGCAGTTTAGCAGGGCTCGTTCAGCCCCAGCATTTT.

As DNA, the CDR3 is TGTGCCACCGGGGACAGGCACGAGCAGTACTTC. It is translated as CATGDRHEQYF. The chain links TRBV15 to TRBJ2-7; TRBD1 matches at 8 bases. This CDR3 is built from 11 residues. V gave up 8 bases and J gave up 5 bases; unmatched junction bases: 2. Germline CDR1 is LNHNV and CDR2 is YYDKDF (reference sequence). Based on the CDR3 plus reference TRBV15 and TRBJ2-7, the full variable domain is DAMVIQNPRYQVTQFGKPVTLSCSQTLNHNVMYWYQQKSSQAPKLLFHYYDKDFNNEADTPDNFQSRRPNTSFCFLDIRSPGLGDTAMYLCATGDRHEQYFGPGTRLTVT.